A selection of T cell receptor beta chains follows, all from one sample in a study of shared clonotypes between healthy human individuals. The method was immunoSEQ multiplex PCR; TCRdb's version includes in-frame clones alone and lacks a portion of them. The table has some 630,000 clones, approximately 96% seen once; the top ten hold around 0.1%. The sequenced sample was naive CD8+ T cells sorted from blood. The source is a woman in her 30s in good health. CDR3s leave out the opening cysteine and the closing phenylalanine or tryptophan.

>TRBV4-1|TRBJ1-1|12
ASSHNDPNTEAF
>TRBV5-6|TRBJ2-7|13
ASSSGTVSSYEQY
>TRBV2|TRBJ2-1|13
ASSIAGSSYNEQF
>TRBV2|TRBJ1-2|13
ASSQTGQGDYGYT
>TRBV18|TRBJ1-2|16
ASSPLFRDREIGRGYT
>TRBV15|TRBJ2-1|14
ATSREIAGSYNEQF
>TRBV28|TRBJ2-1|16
ASRGTSGTWLLYNEQF
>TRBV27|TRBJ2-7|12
ASSSGTSAYEQY
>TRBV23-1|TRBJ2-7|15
ASSHQEDRHHPNEQY
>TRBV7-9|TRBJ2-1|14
ASSSNRQTSYNEQF
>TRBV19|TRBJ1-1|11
ASSTGQVTEAF
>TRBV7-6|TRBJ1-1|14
ASSLGRDRGRTEAF
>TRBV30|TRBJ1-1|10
AWSGDGGEAF
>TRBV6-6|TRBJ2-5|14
ASSYSPQGPGETQY
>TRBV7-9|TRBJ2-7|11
ASSGLLTYEQY
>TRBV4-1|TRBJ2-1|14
ASSQADGNSYNEQF
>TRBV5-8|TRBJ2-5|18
ASSWGARGPEATYQETQY
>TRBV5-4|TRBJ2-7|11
ASSGGTGFEQY
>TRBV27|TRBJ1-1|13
ATGRVGTGTTEAF
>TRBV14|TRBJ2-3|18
ASSQAWGVAGGPVSDTQY
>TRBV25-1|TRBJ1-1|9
ASSGNTEAF
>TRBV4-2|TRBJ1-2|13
ASSQETGLRYGYT
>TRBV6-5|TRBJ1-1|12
ASSASGEGTEAF
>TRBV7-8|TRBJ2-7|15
ASSLAQGGNPFYEQY
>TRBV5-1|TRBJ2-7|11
ASSLWHPYEQY
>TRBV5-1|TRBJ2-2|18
ASSLNRGRTYEADAGELF
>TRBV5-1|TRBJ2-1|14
ASSLEAGPSYNEQF
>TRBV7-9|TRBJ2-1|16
ASSPPTGTESSYNEQF
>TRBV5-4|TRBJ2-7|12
ASRVQGANYEQY
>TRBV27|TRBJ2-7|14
ASSSPTRPAPNEQY
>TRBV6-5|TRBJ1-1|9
ASIHRLEAF
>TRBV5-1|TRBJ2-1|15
ASSLAPASGENNEQF
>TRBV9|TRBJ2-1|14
ASGPTGVQAFGEQF
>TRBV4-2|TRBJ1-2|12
ASSPGTGGDGYT
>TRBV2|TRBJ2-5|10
ASNGESETQY
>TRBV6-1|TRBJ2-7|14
ASSDLDRGLPYEQY
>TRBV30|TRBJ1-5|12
AWSVWDRDQPQH